The following is a TCR beta chain sequence with its context. This entry belongs to a study of PD-1 blockade in mismatch repair-deficient tumors. Germline loops: CDR1 SQVTM, CDR2 ANQGSEA. The CDR3 has 14 residues. After removal of 3 bases from V and 4 bases from J, the junction contained 3 bases not matched to a gene. Every patient had mismatch repair deficiency by PCR or immunohistochemistry. TCRs were sequenced from a few patients responding to pembrolizumab. The method was immunoSEQ multiplex PCR; TCRdb's version includes in-frame clones alone and lacks a portion of them. Among around 100,000 clones listed, approximately 83% were seen once.

This rearrangement joins TRBV29-1 to TRBJ1-5, with 10 bases fitting TRBD1. This receptor was identified in an adult with mismatch repair-deficient cancer. The sample was peripheral blood, taken approximately 8 months after starting pembrolizumab. The chain's CDR3 is CSVERDRGNQPQHF. The CDR3 region has the DNA TGCAGCGTTGAGCGGGACAGGGGAAATCAGCCCCAGCATTTT.